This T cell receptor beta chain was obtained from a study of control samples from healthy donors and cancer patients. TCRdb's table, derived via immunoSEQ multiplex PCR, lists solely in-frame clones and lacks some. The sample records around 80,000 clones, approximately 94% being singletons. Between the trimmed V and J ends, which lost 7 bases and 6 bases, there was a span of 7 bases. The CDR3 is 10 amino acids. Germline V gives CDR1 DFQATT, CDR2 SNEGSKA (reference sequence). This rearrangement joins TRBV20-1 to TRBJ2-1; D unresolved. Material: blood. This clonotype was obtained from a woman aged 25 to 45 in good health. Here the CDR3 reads CSGIGNEQFF. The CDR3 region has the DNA TGCAGTGGGATAGGCAATGAGCAGTTCTTC.